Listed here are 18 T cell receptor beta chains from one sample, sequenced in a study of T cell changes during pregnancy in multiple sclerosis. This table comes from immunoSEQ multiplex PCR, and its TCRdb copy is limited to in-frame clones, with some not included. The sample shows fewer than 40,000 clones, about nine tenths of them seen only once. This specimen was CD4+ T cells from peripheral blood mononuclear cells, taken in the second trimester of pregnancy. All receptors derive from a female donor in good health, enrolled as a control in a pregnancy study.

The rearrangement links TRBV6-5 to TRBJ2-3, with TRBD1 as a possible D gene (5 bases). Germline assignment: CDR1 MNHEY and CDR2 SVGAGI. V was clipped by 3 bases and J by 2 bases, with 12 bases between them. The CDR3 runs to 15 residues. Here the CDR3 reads CASSYSRVYTDTQYF. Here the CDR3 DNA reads TGTGCCAGCAGTTATAGCAGGGTGTACACAGATACGCAGTATTTT.

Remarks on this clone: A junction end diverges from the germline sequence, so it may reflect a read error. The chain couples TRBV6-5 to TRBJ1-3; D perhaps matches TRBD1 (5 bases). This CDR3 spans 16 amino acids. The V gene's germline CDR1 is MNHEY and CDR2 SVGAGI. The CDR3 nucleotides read TGTGCCAGCAGCTACTCGGACATTTCCTTGAGAAACACCATATATTTT. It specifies CASSYSDISLRNTIYF.

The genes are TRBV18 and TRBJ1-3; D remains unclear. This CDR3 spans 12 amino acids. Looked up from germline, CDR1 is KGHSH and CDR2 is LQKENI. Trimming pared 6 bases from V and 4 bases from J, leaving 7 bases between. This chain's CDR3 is CASSSRGNTIYF. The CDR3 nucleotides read TGTGCCAGCTCGAGTCGCGGAAACACCATATATTTT.

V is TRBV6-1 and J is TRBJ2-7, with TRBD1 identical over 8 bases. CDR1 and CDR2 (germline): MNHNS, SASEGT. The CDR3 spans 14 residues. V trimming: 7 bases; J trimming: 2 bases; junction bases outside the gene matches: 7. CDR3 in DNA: TGTGCCAGCAAAGGTGGGACAGGTGCCTACGAGCAGTACTTC. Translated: CASKGGTGAYEQYF.

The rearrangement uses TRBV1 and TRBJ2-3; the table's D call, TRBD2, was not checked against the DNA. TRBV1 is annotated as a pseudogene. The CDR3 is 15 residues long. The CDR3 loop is CTSSQAEITVLTQYF. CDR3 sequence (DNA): TGCACCAGCAGCCAAGCGGAGATTACGGTGTTGACGCAGTATTTT.

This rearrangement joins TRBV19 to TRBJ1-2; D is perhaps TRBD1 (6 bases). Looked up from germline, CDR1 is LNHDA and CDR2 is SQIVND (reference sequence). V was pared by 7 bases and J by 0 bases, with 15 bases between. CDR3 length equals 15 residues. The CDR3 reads CASTPGQYPNYGYTF. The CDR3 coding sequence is TGTGCCAGTACCCCCGGACAGTATCCTAACTATGGCTACACCTTC. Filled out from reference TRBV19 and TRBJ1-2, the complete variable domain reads DGGITQSPKYLFRKEGQNVTLSCEQNLNHDAMYWYRQDPGQGLRLIYYSQIVNDFQKGDIAEGYSVSREKKESFPLTVTSAQKNPTAFYLCASTPGQYPNYGYTFGSGTRLTVV.

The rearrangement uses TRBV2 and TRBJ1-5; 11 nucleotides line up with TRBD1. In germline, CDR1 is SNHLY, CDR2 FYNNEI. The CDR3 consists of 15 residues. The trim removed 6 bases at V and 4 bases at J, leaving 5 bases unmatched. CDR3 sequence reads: CASRRDRGDNQPQHF. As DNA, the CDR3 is TGTGCCAGCAGGAGGGACAGGGGGGATAATCAGCCCCAGCATTTT.

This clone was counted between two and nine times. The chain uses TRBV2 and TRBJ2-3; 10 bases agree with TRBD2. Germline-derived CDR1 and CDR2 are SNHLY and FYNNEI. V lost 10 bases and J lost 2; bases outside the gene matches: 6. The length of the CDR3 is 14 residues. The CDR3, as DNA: TGTGCCACCGGACTAGCGGACGACACAGATACGCAGTATTTT. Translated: CATGLADDTDTQYF.

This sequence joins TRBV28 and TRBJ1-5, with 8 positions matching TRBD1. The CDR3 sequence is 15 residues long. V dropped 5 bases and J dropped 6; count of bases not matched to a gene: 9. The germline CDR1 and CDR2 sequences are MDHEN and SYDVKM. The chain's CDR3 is CASSLPGGLIQPQHF. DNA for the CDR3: TGTGCCAGCAGTCTCCCAGGGGGCCTGATTCAGCCCCAGCATTTT.

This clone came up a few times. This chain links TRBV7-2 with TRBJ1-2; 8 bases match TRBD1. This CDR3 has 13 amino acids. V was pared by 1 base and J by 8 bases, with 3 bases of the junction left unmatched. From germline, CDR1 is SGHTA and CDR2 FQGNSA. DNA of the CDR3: TGTGCCAGCAGCTTAGACGGACAGGGAGGCTACACCTTC. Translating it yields CASSLDGQGGYTF.

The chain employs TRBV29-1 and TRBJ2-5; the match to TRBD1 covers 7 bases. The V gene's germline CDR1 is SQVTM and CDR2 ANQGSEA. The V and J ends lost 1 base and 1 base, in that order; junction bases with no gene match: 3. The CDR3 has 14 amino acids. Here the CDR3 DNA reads TGCAGCGTTGAAGCACAGGGGATCCAAGAGACCCAGTACTTC. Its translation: CSVEAQGIQETQYF.

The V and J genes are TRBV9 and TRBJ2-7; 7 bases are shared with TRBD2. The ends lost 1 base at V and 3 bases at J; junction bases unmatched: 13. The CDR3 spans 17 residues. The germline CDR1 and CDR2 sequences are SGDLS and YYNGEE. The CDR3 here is CASSVKAGLGSDYEQYF. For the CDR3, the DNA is TGTGCCAGCAGCGTAAAGGCCGGACTAGGGTCGGACTACGAGCAGTACTTC. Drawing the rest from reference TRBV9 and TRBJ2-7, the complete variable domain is DSGVTQTPKHLITATGQRVTLRCSPRSGDLSVYWYQQSLDQGLQFLIQYYNGEERAKGNILERFSAQQFPDLHSELNLSSLELGDSALYFCASSVKAGLGSDYEQYFGPGTRLTVT.

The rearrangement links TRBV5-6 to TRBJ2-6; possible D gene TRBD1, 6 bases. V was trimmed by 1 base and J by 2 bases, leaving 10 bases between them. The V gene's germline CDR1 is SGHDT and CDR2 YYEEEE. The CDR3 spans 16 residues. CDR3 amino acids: CASSLLSGAGANVLTF. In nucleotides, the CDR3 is TGTGCCAGCAGCTTGCTGTCAGGGGCTGGGGCCAACGTCCTGACTTTC.

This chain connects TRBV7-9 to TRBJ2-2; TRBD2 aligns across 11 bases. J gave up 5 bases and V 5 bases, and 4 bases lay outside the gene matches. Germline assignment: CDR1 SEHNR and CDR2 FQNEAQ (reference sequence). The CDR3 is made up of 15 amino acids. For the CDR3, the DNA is TGTGCCAGCAGCATAGGACTAGCGGGTACCGGGGAGCTGTTTTTT. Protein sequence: CASSIGLAGTGELFF.

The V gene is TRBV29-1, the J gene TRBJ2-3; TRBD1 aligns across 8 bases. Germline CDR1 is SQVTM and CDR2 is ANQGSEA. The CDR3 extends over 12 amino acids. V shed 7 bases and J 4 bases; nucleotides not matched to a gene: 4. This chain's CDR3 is CSARTGPDTQYF. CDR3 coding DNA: TGCAGCGCCCGGACAGGGCCAGATACGCAGTATTTT.

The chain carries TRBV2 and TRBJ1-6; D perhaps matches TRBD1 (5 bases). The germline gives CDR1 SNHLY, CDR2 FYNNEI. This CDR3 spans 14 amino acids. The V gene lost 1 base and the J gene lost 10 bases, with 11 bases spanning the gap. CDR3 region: CASSEEAGPSPLHF. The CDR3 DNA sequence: TGTGCCAGCAGTGAAGAGGCAGGGCCATCACCCCTCCACTTT.

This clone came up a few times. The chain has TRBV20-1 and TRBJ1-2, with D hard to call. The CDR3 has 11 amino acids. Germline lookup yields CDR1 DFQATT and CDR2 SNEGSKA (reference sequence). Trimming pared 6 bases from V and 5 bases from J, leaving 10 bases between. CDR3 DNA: TGCAGTGCCGGAGCCGGTTATGGCTACACCTTC. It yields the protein CSAGAGYGYTF.

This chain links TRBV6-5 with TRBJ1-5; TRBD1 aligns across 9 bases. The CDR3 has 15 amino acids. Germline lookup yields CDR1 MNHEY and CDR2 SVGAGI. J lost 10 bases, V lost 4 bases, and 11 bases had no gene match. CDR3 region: CASSWGRTGEGPQHF. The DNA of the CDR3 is TGTGCCAGCAGTTGGGGGAGGACAGGGGAAGGTCCCCAGCATTTT.